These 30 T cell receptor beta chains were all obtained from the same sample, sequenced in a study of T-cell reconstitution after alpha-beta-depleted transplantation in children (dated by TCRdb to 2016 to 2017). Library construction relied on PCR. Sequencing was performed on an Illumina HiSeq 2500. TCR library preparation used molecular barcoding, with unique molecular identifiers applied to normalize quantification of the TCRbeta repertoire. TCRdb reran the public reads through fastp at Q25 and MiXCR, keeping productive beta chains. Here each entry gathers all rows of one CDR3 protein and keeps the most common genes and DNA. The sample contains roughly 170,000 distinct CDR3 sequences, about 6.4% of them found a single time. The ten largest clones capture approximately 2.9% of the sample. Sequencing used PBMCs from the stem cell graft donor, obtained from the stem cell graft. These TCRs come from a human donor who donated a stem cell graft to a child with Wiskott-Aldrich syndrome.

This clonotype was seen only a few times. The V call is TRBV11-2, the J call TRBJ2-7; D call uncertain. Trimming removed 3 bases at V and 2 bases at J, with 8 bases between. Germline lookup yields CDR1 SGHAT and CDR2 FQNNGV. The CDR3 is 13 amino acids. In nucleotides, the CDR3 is TGTGCCAGCAGCTTTCTAGGCACCTACGAGCAGTACTTC. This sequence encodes CASSFLGTYEQYF.

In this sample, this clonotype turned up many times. The CDR3 DNA is TGTGCCACCAGTGATTTGACCCCCAACACCGGGGAGCTGTTTTTT. Residues: CATSDLTPNTGELFF. V usage is TRBV24-1 and J usage is TRBJ2-2; unclear D gene. V lost 0 bases to trimming and J lost 2 bases, with 6 bases between them. This CDR3 is 15 amino acids long. Per germline, CDR1 KGHDR and CDR2 SFDVKD.

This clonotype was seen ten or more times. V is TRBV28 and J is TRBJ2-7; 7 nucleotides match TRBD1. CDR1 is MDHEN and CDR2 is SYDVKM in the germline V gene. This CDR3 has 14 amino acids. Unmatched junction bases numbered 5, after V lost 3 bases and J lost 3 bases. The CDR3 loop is CASSFDRVLYEQYF. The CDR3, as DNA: TGTGCCAGCAGTTTCGACAGGGTCCTCTACGAGCAGTACTTC.

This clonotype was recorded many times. CDR3 region: CSVVGLGGYTF. CDR3 sequence (DNA): TGCAGCGTTGTAGGGTTGGGTGGCTACACCTTC. V gene TRBV29-1 combines with J gene TRBJ1-2; D gene uncertain. Germline values: CDR1 SQVTM, CDR2 ANQGSEA. The CDR3 runs to 11 residues. With 4 bases removed from V and 7 bases from J, the gap between germline ends came to 10 bases.

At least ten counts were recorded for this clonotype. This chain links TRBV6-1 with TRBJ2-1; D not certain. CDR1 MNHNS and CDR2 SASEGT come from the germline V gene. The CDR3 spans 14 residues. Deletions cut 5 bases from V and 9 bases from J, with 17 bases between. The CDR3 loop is CASSPTGGELEQFF. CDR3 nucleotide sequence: TGTGCCAGCAGTCCGACGGGCGGAGAACTTGAGCAGTTCTTC.

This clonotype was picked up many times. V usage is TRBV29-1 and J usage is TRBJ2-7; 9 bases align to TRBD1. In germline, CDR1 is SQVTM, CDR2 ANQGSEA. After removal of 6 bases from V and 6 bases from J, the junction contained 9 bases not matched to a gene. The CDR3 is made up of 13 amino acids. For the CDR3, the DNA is TGCAGCGTAACTCTGGGACAGGGCGCCGAGCAGTACTTC. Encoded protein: CSVTLGQGAEQYF.

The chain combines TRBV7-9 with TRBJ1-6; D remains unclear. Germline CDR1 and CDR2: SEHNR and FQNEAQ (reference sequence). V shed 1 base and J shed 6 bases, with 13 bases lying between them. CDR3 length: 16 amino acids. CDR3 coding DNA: TGTGCCAGCAGCTTAGTCGAACTCCTGAGTAATTCACCCCTCCACTTT. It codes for CASSLVELLSNSPLHF. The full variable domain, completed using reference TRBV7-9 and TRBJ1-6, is DTGVSQNPRHKITKRGQNVTFRCDPISEHNRLYWYRQTLGQGPEFLTYFQNEAQLEKSRLLSDRFSAERPKGSFSTLEIQRTEQGDSAMYLCASSLVELLSNSPLHFGNGTRLTVT.

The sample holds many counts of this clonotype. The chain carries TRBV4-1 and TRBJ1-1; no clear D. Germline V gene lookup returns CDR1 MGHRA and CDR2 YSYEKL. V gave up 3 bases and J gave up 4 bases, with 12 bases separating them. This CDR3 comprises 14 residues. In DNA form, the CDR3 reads TGCGCCAGCAGCCACCTAAAAGGTAGCACTGAAGCTTTCTTT. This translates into CASSHLKGSTEAFF.

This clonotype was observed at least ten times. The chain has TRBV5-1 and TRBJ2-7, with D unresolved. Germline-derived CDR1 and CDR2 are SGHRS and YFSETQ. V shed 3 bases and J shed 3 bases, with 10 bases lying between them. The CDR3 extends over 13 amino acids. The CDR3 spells CASSWDGVYEQYF. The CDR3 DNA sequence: TGCGCCAGCAGCTGGGATGGGGTCTACGAGCAGTACTTC.

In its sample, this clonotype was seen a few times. This CDR3 reads CASSLEQGAIRGYTF. Written as DNA, the CDR3 is TGTGCCAGCAGCTTGGAACAGGGGGCAATTCGTGGCTACACCTTC. This sequence joins TRBV5-5 and TRBJ1-2, with TRBD1 identical over 9 bases. From germline, CDR1 is SGHKS and CDR2 YYEKEE (reference sequence). The CDR3 spans 15 residues. Trimming at V came to 0 bases and at J to 7 bases, leaving 7 bases not matched to a gene.

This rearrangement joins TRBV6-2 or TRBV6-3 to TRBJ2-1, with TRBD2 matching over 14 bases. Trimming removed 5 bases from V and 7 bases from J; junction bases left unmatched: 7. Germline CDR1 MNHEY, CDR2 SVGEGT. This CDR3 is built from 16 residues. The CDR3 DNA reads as TGTGCCAGCAGTCCCAATAGACTAGCGGGAGGGAATGAGCAGTTCTTC. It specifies CASSPNRLAGGNEQFF.

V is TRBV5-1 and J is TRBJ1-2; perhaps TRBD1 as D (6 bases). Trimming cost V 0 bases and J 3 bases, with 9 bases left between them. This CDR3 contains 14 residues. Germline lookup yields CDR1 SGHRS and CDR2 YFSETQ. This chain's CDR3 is CASSLGAGDYGYTF. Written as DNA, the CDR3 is TGCGCCAGCAGCTTGGGCGCAGGGGACTATGGCTACACCTTC.

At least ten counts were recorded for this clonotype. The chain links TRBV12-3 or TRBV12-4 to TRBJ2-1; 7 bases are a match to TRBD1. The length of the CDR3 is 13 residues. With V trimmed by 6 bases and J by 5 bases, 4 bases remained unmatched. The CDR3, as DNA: TGTGCCAGCAGGTGGGGACAGAACAATGAGCAGTTCTTC. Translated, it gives CASRWGQNNEQFF.

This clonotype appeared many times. CDR3 coding DNA: TGTGCCAGCAGCCCAATGTTTAGAGCCCAGTACTTC. This translates into CASSPMFRAQYF. The chain has TRBV3-1 and TRBJ2-5; no firm D call. The V end lost 4 bases, the J end lost 9 bases, and 12 bases lay between the germline ends. The CDR3 extends over 12 amino acids. Germline assignment: CDR1 LGHDT and CDR2 YNNKEL (reference sequence).

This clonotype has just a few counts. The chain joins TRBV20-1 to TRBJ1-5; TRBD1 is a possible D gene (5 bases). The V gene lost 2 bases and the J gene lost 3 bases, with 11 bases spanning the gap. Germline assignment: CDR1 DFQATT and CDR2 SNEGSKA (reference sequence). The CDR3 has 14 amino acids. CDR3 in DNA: TGCAGTGCTAGACGGGGGGGAAACAATCAGCCCCAGCATTTT. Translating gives CSARRGGNNQPQHF.

The chain's CDR3 is CSATGLAGSTDTQYF. The CDR3 DNA is TGCAGTGCTACCGGGCTAGCGGGGAGCACAGATACGCAGTATTTT. The chain combines TRBV20-1 with TRBJ2-3; 9 bases match TRBD2. Germline-derived CDR1 and CDR2 are DFQATT and SNEGSKA (reference sequence). With 4 bases clipped from V and 0 bases from J, the junction kept 5 bases outside the gene matches. The CDR3 runs to 15 residues.

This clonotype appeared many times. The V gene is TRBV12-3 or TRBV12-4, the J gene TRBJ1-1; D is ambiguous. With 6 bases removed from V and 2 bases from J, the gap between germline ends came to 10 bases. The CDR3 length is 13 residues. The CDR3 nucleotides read TGTGCCAGCAGCCGTACCCTTAACACTGAAGCTTTCTTT. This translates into CASSRTLNTEAFF.

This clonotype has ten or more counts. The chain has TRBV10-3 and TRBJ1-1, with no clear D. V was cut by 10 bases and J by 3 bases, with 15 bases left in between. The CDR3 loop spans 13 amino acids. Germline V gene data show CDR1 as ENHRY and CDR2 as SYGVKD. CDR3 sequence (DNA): TGTGCCACCGCGGGCACAGAGGACACTGAAGCTTTCTTT. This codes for CATAGTEDTEAFF.

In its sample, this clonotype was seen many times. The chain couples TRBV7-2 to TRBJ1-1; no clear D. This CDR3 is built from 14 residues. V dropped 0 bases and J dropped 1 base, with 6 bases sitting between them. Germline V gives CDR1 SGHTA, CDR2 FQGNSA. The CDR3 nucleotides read TGTGCCAGCAGCTTAGCCGGAACGAACACTGAAGCTTTCTTT. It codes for CASSLAGTNTEAFF.

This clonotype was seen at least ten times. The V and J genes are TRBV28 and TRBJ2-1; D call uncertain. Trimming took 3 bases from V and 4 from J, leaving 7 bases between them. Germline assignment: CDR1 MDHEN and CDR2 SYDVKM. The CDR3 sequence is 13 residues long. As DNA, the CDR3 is TGTGCCAGCAGTTTGTATGTTTACAATGAGCAGTTCTTC. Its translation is CASSLYVYNEQFF.

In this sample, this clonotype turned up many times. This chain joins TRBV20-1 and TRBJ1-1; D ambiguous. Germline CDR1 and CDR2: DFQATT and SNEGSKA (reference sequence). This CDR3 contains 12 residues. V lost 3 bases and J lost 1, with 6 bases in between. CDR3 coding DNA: TGCAGTGCTAGGGACGGGAACACTGAAGCTTTCTTT. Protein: CSARDGNTEAFF.

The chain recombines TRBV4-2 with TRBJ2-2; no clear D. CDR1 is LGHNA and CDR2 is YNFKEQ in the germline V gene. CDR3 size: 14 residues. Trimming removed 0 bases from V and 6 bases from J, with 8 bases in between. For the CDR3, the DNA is TGTGCCAGCAGCCAAGATTTGCGCGCCGGGGAGCTGTTTTTT. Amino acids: CASSQDLRAGELFF.

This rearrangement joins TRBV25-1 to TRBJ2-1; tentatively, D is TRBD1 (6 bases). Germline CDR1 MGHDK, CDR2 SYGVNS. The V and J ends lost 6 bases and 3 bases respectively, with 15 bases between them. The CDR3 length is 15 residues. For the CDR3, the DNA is TGTGCCAGCAGCCTCCCGGGACACATCTACAATGAGCAGTTCTTC. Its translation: CASSLPGHIYNEQFF.

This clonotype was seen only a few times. CDR3 amino acids: CASSRPPSDMSEQYF. In DNA form, the CDR3 reads TGCGCCAGCAGCCGACCCCCCAGCGACATGAGCGAGCAGTACTTC. This chain links TRBV5-1 with TRBJ2-7, with D uncertain. The CDR3 is made up of 15 amino acids. V was trimmed by 4 bases and J by 6 bases, leaving 20 bases between them. Germline V CDR1 and CDR2: SGHRS, YFSETQ.

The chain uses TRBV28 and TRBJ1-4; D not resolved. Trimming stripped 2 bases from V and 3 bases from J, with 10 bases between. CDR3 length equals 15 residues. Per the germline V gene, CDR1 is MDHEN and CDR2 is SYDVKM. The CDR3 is CASSLRARANEKLFF. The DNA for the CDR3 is TGTGCCAGCAGTTTAAGGGCTAGGGCTAATGAAAAACTGTTTTTT.

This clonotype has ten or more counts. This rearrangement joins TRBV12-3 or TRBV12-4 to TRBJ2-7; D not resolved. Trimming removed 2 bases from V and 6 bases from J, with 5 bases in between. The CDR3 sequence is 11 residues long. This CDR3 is CASSLISEQYF. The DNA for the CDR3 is TGTGCCAGCAGTTTAATAAGCGAGCAGTACTTC.

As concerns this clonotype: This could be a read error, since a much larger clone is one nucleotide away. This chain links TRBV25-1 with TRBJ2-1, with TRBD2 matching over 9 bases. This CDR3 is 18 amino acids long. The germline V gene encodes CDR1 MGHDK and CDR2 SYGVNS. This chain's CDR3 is CASSEAGGPSWVDNEQLF. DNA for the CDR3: TGTGCCAGCAGTGAGGCGGGAGGGCCCTCATGGGTAGACAATGAGCAGTTGTTC.

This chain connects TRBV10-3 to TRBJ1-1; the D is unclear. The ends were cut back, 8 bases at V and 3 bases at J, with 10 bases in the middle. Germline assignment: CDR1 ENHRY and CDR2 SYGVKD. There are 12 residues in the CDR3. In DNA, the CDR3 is TGTGCCATCGGGGTGGGTTACACTGAAGCTTTCTTT. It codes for CAIGVGYTEAFF.

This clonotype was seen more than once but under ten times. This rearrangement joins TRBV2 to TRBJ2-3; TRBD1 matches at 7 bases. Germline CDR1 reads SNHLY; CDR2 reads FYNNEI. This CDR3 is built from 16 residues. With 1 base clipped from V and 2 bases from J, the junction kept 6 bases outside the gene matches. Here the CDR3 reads CASSEGDRPTTDTQYF. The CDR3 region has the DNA TGTGCCAGCAGTGAAGGGGACAGACCTACCACAGATACGCAGTATTTT.

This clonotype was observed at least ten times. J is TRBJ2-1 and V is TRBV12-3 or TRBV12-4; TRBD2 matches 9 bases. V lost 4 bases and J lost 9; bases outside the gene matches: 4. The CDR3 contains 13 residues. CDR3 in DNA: TGTGCCAGCAGTTCCCGTAGCGGGAGTGAGCAGTTCTTC. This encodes CASSSRSGSEQFF.